The clone carrying this T cell receptor beta chain occurred a few times. With V trimmed by 3 bases and J by 0 bases, 7 bases remained unmatched. The CDR3 loop spans 16 amino acids. Germline CDR1 is SGDLS and CDR2 is YYNGEE. The sample belongs to a study of blood T cell repertoires in COVID-19. About the research overall: Donors in the United States, Italy and Spain gave samples during acute or convalescent COVID-19. In each case, the material was cDNA or gDNA derived from T cells, B-cell-depleted T cells, or PBMCs.

As processed by the authors: For nucleated cells, counts were estimated from reference gene primer amplification. Using immunoSEQ multiplex PCR, the repertoire was profiled, and TCRdb retains in-frame clones only, with some absent. Clone size and the V and J calls come from that table; the DNA yielded D and trimming. The data show 100,000 to 150,000 clones, with under 80% seen just once and over 2% held by the top ten. The receptor was isolated from a man between 65 and 85 years old with acute or convalescent COVID-19. The material sequenced was peripheral blood. The chain is built from TRBV9 and TRBJ2-3, with 7 bases lining up with TRBD1. The DNA for the CDR3 is TGTGCCAGCAGCGCCGGACAGGCTTCTAGCACAGATACGCAGTATTTT. Its translation: CASSAGQASSTDTQYF.